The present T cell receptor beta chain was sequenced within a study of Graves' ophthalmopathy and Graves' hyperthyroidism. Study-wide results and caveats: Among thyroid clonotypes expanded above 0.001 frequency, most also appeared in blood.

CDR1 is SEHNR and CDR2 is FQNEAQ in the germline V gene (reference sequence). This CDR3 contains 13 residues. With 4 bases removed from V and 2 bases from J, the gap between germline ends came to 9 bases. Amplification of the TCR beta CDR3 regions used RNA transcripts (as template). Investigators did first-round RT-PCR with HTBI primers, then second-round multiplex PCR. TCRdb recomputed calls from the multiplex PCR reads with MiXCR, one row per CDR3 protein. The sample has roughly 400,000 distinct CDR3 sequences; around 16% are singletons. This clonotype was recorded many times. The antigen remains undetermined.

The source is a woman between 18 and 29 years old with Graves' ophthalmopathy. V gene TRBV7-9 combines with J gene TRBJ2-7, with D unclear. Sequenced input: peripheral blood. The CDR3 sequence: CASSYRPPYEQYF. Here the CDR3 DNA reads TGTGCCAGCAGCTACCGGCCCCCCTACGAGCAGTACTTC. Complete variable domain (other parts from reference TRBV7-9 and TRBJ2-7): DTGVSQNPRHKITKRGQNVTFRCDPISEHNRLYWYRQTLGQGPEFLTYFQNEAQLEKSRLLSDRFSAERPKGSFSTLEIQRTEQGDSAMYLCASSYRPPYEQYFGPGTRLTVT.